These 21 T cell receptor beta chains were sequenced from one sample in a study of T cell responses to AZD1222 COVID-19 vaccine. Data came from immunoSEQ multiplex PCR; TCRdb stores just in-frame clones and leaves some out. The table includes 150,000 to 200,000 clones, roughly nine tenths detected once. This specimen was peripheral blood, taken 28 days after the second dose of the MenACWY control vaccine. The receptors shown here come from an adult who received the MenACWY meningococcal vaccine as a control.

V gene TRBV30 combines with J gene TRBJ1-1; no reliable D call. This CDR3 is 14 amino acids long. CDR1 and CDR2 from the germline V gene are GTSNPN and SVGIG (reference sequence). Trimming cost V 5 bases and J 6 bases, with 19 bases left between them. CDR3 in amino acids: CAWAEPIPSAEAFF. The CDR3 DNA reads TGTGCCTGGGCCGAACCCATCCCGAGCGCTGAAGCTTTCTTT.

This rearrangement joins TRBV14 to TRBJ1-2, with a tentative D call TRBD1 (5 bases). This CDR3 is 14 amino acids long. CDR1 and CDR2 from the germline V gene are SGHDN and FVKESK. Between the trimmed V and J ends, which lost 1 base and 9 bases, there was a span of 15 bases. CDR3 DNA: TGTGCCAGCAGCCAAGCTGAATTTAGGGGTCGCTACACCTTC. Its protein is CASSQAEFRGRYTF.

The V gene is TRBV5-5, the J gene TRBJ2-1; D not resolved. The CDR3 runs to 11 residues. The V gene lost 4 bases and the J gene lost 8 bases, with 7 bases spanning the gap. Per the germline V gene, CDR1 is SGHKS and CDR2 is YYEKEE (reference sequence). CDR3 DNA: TGTGCCAGCAGCCACATCGATGAGCAGTTCTTC. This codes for CASSHIDEQFF. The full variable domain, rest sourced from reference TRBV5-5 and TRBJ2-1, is DAGVTQSPTHLIKTRGQQVTLRCSPISGHKSVSWYQQVLGQGPQFIFQYYEKEERGRGNFPDRFSARQFPNYSSELNVNALLLGDSALYLCASSHIDEQFFGPGTRLTVL.

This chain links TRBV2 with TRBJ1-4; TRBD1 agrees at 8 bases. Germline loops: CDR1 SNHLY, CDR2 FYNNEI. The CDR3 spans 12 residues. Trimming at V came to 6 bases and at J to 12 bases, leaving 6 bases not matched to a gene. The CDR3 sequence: CASSARGLELFF. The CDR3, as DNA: TGTGCCAGCAGCGCCAGGGGGCTGGAACTGTTTTTT.

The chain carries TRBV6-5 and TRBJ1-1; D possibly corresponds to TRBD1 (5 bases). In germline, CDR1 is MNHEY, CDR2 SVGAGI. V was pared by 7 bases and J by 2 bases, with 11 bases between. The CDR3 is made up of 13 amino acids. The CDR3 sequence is CASTLGQNTEAFF. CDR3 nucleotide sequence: TGTGCCAGCACCCTAGGACAAAACACTGAAGCTTTCTTT.

The CDR3 loop reads CASSFRQGGWQFF. The CDR3 bases are TGTGCCAGCAGTTTTCGACAGGGGGGATGGCAGTTCTTC. The V gene is TRBV12-3 or TRBV12-4, the J gene TRBJ2-1, with TRBD1 identical over 9 bases. This CDR3 region has 13 residues. The ends lost 3 bases at V and 12 bases at J; junction bases unmatched: 6.

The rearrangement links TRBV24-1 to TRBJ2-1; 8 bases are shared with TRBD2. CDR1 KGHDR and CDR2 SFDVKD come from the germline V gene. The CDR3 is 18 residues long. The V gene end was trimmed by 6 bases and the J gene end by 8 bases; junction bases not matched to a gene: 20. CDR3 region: CATSPTGTPTGTRYEQFF. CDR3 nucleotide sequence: TGTGCCACCAGTCCTACCGGTACCCCCACCGGGACTAGATATGAGCAGTTCTTC.

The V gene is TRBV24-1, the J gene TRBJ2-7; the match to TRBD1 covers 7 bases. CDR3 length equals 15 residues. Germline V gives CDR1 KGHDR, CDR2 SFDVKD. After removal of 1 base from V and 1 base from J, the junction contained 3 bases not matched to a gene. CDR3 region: CATSDLEQGSYEQYF. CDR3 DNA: TGTGCCACCAGTGATTTAGAACAGGGGTCCTACGAGCAGTACTTC.

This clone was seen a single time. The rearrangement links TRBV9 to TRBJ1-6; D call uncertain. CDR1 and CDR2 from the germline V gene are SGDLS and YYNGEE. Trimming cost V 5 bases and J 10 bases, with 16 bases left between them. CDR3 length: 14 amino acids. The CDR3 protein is CASSARELGSPLHF. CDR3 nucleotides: TGTGCCAGCAGTGCAAGGGAGTTGGGCTCACCCCTCCACTTT.

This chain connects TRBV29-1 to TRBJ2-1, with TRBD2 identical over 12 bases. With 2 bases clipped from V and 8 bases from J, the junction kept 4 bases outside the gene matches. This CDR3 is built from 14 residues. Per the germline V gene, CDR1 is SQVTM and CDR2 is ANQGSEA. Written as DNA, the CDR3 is TGCAGCGTTGAATTTGGACTAGCGGGATATGAGCAGTTCTTC. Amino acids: CSVEFGLAGYEQFF.

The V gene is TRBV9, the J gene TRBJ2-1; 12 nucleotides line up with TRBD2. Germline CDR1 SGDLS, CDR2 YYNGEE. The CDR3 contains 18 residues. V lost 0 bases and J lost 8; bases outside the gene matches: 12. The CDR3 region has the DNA TGTGCCAGCAGCGTAGCCCCTACTAGCGGGAGGAGTTGGGATGAGCAGTTCTTC. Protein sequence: CASSVAPTSGRSWDEQFF. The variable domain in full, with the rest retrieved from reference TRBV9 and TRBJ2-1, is DSGVTQTPKHLITATGQRVTLRCSPRSGDLSVYWYQQSLDQGLQFLIQYYNGEERAKGNILERFSAQQFPDLHSELNLSSLELGDSALYFCASSVAPTSGRSWDEQFFGPGTRLTVL.

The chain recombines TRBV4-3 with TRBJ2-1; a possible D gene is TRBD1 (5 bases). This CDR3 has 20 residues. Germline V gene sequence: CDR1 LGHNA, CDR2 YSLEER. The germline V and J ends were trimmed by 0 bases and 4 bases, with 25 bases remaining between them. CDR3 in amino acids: CASSQDGLWQAGSEYNEQFF. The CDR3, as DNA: TGCGCCAGCAGCCAAGATGGGTTGTGGCAGGCAGGGTCCGAGTACAATGAGCAGTTCTTC.

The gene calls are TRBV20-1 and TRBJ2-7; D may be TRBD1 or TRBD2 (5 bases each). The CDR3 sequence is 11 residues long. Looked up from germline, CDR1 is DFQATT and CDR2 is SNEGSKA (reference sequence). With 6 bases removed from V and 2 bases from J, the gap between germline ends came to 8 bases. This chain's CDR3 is CSAGRTYEQYF. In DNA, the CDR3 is TGCAGTGCGGGACGAACCTACGAGCAGTACTTC.

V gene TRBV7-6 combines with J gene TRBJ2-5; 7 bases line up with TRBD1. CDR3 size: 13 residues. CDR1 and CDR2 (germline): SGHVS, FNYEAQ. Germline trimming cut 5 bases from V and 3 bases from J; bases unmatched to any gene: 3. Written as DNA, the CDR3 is TGTGCCAGCAGCCCCCAGGGGGAAGAGACCCAGTACTTC. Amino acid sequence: CASSPQGEETQYF.

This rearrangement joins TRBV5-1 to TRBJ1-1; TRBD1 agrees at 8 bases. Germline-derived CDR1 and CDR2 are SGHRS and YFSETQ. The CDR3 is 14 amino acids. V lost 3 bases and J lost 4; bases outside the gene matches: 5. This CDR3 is CASSWRQGSTEAFF. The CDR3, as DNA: TGCGCCAGCAGCTGGCGACAGGGGAGCACTGAAGCTTTCTTT.

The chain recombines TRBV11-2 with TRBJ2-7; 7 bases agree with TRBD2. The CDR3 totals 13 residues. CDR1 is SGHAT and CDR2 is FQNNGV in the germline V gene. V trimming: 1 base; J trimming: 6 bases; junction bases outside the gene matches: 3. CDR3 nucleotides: TGTGCCAGCAGCTTAGTCTGGGGGGGCGAGCAGTACTTC. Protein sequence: CASSLVWGGEQYF.

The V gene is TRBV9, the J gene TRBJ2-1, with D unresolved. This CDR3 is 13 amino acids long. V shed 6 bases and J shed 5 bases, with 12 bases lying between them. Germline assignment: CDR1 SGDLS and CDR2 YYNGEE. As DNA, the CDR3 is TGTGCCAGCACCCTTAGCATCGACAATGAGCAGTTCTTC. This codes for CASTLSIDNEQFF. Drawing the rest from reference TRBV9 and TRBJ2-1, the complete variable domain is DSGVTQTPKHLITATGQRVTLRCSPRSGDLSVYWYQQSLDQGLQFLIQYYNGEERAKGNILERFSAQQFPDLHSELNLSSLELGDSALYFCASTLSIDNEQFFGPGTRLTVL.

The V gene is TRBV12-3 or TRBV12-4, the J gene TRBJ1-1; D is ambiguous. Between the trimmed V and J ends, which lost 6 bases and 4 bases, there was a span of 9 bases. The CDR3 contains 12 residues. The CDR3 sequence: CASRAGSTEAFF. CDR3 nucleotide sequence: TGTGCCAGCAGGGCGGGAAGCACTGAAGCTTTCTTT.

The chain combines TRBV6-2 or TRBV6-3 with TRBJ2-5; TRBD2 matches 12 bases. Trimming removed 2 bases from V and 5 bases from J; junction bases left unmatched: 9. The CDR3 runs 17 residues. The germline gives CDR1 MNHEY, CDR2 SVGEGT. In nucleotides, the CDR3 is TGTGCCAGCAGTTACCCCTCCACTAGCGGGGGGCGGGAGACCCAGTACTTC. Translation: CASSYPSTSGGRETQYF.

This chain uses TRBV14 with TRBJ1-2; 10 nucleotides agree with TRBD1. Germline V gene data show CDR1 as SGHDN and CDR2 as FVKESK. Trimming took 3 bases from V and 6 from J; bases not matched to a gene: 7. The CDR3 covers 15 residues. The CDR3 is CASSQLDRGSDGYTF. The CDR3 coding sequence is TGTGCCAGCAGCCAGCTGGACAGGGGGTCCGATGGCTACACCTTC. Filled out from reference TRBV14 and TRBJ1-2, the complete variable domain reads EAGVTQFPSHSVIEKGQTVTLRCDPISGHDNLYWYRRVMGKEIKFLLHFVKESKQDESGMPNNRFLAERTGGTYSTLKVQPAELEDSGVYFCASSQLDRGSDGYTFGSGTRLTVV.

The CDR3 coding sequence is TGTGCCAGCAGCTACTCTGGAAACACCATATATTTT. Amino acid sequence: CASSYSGNTIYF. The J gene is TRBJ1-3, the V gene TRBV9; the D is unclear. The CDR3 contains 12 residues. Trimming removed 4 bases from V and 0 bases from J, with 2 bases in between. CDR1 is SGDLS, CDR2 YYNGEE, per germline.